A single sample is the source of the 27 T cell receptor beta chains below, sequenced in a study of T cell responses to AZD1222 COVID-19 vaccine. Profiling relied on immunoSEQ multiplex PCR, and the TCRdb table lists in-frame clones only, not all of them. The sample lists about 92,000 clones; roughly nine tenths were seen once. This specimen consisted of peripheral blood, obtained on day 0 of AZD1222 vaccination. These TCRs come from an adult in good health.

The CDR3: CASSSTQGAGEQYF. CDR3 DNA sequence: TGTGCCAGCAGCTCGACCCAGGGGGCAGGAGAGCAGTACTTC. V is TRBV11-3 and J is TRBJ2-7; 8 bases map to TRBD1. The V and J ends lost 4 bases and 7 bases, in that order; junction bases with no gene match: 9. The CDR3 runs 14 residues. Germline V CDR1 and CDR2: SGHNT, YENEEA.

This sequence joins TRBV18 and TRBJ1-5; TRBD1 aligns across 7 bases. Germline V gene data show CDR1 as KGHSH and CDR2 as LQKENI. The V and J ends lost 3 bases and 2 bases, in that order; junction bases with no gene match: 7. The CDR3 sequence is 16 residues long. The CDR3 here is CASSPPGGGGNQPQHF. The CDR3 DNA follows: TGTGCCAGCTCACCCCCAGGGGGGGGTGGCAATCAGCCCCAGCATTTT. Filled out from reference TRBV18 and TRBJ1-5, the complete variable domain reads NAGVMQNPRHLVRRRGQEARLRCSPMKGHSHVYWYRQLPEEGLKFMVYLQKENIIDESGMPKERFSAEFPKEGPSILRIQQVVRGDSAAYFCASSPPGGGGNQPQHFGDGTRLSIL.

Here the CDR3 reads CANPPPGGAPNTGELFF. The CDR3 DNA sequence: TGTGCCAACCCTCCGCCGGGAGGGGCTCCGAACACCGGGGAGCTGTTTTTT. The chain carries TRBV7-9 and TRBJ2-2; TRBD2 matches 8 bases. V gave up 10 bases and J gave up 0 bases; unmatched junction bases: 13. Germline V gives CDR1 SEHNR, CDR2 FQNEAQ (reference sequence). The CDR3 loop spans 17 amino acids. The complete variable domain, with remaining parts taken from reference TRBV7-9 and TRBJ2-2, reads DTGVSQNPRHKITKRGQNVTFRCDPISEHNRLYWYRQTLGQGPEFLTYFQNEAQLEKSRLLSDRFSAERPKGSFSTLEIQRTEQGDSAMYLCANPPPGGAPNTGELFFGEGSRLTVL.

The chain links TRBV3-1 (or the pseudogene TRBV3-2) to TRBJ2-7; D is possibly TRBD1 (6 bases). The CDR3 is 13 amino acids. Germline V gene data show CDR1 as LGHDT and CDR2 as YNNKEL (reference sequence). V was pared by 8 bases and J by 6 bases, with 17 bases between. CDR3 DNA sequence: TGTGCCAGCGCGGATCTTTGGGGGCTCGAGCAGTACTTC. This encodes CASADLWGLEQYF.

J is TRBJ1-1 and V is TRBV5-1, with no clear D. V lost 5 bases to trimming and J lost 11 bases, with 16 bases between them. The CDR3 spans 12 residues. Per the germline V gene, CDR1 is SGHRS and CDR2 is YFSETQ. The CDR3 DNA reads TGCGCCAGCAGTCCCGTCCGTGGAACGGCTTTCTTT. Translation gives CASSPVRGTAFF. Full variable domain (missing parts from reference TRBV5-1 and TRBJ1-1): KAGVTQTPRYLIKTRGQQVTLSCSPISGHRSVSWYQQTPGQGLQFLFEYFSETQRNKGNFPGRFSGRQFSNSRSEMNVSTLELGDSALYLCASSPVRGTAFFGQGTRLTVV.

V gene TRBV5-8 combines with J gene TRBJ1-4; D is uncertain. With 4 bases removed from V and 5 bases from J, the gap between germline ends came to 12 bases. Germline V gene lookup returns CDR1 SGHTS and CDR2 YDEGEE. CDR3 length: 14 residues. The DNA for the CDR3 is TGTGCCAGCAGCCCGGAACAGCTCAATGAAAAACTGTTTTTT. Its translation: CASSPEQLNEKLFF.

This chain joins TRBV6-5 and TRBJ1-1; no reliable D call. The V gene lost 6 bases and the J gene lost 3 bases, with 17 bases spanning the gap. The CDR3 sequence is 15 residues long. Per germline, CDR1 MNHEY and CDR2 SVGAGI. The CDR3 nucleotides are TGTGCCAGCAGCCGCAAACCGAACCAGTACACTGAAGCTTTCTTT. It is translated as CASSRKPNQYTEAFF.

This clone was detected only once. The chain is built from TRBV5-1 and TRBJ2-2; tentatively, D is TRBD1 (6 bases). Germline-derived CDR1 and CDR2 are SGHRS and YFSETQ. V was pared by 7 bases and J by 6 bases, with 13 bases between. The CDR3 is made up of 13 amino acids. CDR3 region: CASSVTGPGELFF. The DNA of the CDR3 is TGCGCCAGCTCCGTTACAGGGCCCGGGGAGCTGTTTTTT.

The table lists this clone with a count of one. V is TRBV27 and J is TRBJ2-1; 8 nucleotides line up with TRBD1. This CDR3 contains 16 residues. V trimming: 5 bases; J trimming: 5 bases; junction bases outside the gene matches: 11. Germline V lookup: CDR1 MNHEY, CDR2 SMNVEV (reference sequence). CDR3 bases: TGTGCCAGCAGTCCCCGGACAGGGTCAGGTCACAATGAGCAGTTCTTC. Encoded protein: CASSPRTGSGHNEQFF.

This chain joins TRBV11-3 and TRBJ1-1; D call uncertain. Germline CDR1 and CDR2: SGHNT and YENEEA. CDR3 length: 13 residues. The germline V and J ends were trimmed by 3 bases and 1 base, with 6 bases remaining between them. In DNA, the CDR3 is TGTGCCAGCAGCTTTCAGGCGAACACTGAAGCTTTCTTT. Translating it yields CASSFQANTEAFF.

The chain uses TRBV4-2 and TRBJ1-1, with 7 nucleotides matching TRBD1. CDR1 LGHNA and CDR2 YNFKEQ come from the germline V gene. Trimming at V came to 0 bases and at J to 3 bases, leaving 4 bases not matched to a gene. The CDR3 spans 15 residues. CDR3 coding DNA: TGTGCCAGCAGCCAAGACCCAGGGGGGTACACTGAAGCTTTCTTT. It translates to CASSQDPGGYTEAFF.

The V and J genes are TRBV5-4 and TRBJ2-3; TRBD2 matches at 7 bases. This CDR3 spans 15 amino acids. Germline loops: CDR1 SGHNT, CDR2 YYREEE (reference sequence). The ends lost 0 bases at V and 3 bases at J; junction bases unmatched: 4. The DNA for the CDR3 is TGTGCCAGCAGCTTGGTCAAGGGAGGGACAGATACGCAGTATTTT. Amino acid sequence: CASSLVKGGTDTQYF.

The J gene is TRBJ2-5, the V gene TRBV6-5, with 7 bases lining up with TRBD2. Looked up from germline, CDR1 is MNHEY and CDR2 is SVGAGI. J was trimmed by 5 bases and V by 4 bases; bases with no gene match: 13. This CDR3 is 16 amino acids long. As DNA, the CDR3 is TGTGCCAGCAGTTTCCAGAGGGCGGGAGTAGGGGAGACCCAGTACTTC. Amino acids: CASSFQRAGVGETQYF.

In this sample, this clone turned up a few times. The CDR3 protein is CASSFYTDGEQYF. DNA for the CDR3: TGTGCCAGCAGCTTCTACACCGACGGAGAGCAGTACTTC. V usage is TRBV7-9 and J usage is TRBJ2-7, with no clear D. Trimming pared 3 bases from V and 7 bases from J, leaving 13 bases between. Germline V lookup: CDR1 SEHNR, CDR2 FQNEAQ (reference sequence). This CDR3 spans 13 amino acids.

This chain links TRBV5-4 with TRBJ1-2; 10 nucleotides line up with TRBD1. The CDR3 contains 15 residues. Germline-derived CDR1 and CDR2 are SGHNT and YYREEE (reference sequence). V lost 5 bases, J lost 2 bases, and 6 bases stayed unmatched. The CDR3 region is CASSMTGGNNYGYTF. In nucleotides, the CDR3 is TGTGCCAGCAGTATGACAGGGGGCAACAACTATGGCTACACCTTC.

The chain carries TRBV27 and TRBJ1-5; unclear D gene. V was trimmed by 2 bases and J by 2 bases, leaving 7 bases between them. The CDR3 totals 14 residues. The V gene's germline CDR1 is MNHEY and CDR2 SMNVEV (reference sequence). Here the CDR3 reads CASSLMSGNQPQHF. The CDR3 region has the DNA TGTGCCAGCAGTTTAATGTCGGGCAATCAGCCCCAGCATTTT.

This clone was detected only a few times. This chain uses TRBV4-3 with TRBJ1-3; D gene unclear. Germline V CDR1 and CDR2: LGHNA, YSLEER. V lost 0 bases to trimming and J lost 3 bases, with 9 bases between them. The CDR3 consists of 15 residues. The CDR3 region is CASSQDLGDGNTIYF. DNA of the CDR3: TGCGCCAGCAGCCAAGATCTTGGAGATGGAAACACCATATATTTT.

CDR3 protein: CASSQGTRISNQPQHF. CDR3 bases: TGTGCCAGCAGCCAAGGGACGAGGATTAGCAATCAGCCCCAGCATTTT. The chain has TRBV4-2 and TRBJ1-5; D is ambiguous. The CDR3 consists of 16 residues. V dropped 1 base and J dropped 0 bases, with 10 bases sitting between them. The germline CDR1 and CDR2 sequences are LGHNA and YNFKEQ.

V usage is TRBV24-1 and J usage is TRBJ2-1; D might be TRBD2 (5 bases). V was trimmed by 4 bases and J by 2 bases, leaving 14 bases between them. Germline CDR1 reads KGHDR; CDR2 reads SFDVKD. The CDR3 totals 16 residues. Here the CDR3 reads CATSDSGGRAYNEQFF. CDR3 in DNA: TGTGCCACCAGTGACTCCGGAGGAAGGGCCTACAATGAGCAGTTCTTC.

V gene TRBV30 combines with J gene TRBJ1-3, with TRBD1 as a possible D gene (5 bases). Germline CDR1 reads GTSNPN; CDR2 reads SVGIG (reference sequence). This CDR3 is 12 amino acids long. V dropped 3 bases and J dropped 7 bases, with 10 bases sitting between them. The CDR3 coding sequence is TGTGCCTGGAGCGACAGTAGGAACACCATATATTTT. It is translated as CAWSDSRNTIYF.

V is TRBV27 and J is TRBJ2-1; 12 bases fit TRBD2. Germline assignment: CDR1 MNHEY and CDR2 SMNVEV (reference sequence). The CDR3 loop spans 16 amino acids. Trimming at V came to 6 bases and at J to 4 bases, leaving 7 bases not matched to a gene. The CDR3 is CASSSRLAGDYNEQFF. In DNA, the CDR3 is TGTGCCAGCAGCTCTAGACTAGCGGGAGATTACAATGAGCAGTTCTTC.

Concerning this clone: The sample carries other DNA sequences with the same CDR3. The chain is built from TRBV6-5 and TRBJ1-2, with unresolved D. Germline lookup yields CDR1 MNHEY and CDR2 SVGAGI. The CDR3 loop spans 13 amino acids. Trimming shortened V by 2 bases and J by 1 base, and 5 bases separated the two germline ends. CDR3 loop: CASSYGGNYGYTF. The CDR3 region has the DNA TGTGCCAGCAGTTACGGCGGTAACTATGGCTACACCTTC.

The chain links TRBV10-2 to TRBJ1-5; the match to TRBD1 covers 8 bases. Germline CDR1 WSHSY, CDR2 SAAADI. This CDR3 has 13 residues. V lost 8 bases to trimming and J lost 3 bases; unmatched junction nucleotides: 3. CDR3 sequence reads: CASQDRVNQPQHF. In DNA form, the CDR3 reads TGCGCCAGCCAGGACAGGGTCAATCAGCCCCAGCATTTT.

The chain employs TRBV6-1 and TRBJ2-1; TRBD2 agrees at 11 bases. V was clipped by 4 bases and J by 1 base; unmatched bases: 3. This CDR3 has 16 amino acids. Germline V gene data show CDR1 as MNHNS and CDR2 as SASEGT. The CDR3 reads CASSALAGGSYNEQFF. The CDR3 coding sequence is TGTGCCAGCAGTGCCCTAGCGGGAGGTTCCTACAATGAGCAGTTCTTC.

In DNA, the CDR3 is TGTGCCAGCAACCTACTAGCGGGAGGAGAAGATGAGCAGTTCTTC. This codes for CASNLLAGGEDEQFF. V and J are TRBV27 and TRBJ2-1; TRBD2 aligns across 12 bases. The CDR3 is 15 residues long. Germline values: CDR1 MNHEY, CDR2 SMNVEV (reference sequence). Trimming at V came to 7 bases and at J to 8 bases, leaving 9 bases not matched to a gene.

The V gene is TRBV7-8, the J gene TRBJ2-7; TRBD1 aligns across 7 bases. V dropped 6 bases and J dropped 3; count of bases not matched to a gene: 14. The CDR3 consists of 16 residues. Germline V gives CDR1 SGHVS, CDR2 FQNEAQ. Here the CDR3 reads CASRLGDSQLSYEQYF. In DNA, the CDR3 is TGTGCCAGCAGGTTGGGGGACAGCCAGCTTAGCTACGAGCAGTACTTC.

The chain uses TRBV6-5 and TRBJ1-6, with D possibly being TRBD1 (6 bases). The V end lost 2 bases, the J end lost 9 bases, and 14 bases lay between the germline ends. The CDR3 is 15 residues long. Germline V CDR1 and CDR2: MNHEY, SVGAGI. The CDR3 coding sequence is TGTGCCAGCAGTTACGACATCATCAGGGGTTCACCCCTCCACTTT. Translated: CASSYDIIRGSPLHF.